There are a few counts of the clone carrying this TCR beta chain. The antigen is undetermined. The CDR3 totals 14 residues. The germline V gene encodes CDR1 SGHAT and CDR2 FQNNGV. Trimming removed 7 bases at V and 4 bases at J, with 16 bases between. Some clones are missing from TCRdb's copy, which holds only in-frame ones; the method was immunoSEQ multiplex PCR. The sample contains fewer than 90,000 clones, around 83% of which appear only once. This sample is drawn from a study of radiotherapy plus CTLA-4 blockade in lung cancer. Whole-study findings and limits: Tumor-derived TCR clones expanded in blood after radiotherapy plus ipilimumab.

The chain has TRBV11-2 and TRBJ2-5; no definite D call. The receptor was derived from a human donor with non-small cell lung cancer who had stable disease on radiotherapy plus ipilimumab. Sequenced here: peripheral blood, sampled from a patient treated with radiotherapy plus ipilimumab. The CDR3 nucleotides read TGTGCCAGCACCCGGTCGGTCCTACTAGAGACCCAGTACTTC. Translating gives CASTRSVLLETQYF.